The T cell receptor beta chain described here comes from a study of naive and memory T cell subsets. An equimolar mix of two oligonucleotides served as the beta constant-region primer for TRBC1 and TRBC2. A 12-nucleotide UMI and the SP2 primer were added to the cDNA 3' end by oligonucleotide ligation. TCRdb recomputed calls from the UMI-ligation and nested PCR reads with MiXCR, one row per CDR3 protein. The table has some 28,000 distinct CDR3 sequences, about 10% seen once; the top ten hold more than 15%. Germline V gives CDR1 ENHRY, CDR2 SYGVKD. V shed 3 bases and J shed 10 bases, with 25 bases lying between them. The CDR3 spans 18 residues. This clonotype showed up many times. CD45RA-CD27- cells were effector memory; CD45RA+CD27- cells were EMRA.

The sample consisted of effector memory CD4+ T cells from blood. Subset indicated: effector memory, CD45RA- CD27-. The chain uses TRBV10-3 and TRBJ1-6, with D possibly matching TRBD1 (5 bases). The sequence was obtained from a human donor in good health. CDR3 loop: CAISELNPGLLGDSPLHF. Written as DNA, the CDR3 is TGTGCCATCAGTGAATTAAACCCGGGACTCCTGGGGGACTCACCCCTCCACTTT.